The 16 T cell receptor beta chains presented below share a single source sample, sequenced in a study of CD4 T cell repertoires in COVID-19. Using immunoSEQ multiplex PCR, the repertoire was profiled, and TCRdb retains in-frame clones only, with some absent. The repertoire holds some 71,000 clones, with about four fifths as singletons. The material was CD4+ T cells from peripheral blood, obtained after recovery from COVID-19. These TCRs come from a human donor who had COVID-19.

The J gene is TRBJ2-3, the V gene TRBV10-1; D is undetermined. The germline V gene has CDR1 WNHNN and CDR2 SYGVQD (reference sequence). V was cut by 6 bases and J by 2 bases, with 15 bases left in between. The CDR3 has 15 amino acids. For the CDR3, the DNA is TGCGCCAGCAGGGACGGAAGATTGTCCACAGATACGCAGTATTTT. The encoded protein is CASRDGRLSTDTQYF.

The chain has TRBV19 and TRBJ2-1; TRBD2 might be the D (5 bases). From germline, CDR1 is LNHDA and CDR2 SQIVND (reference sequence). Trimming removed 6 bases from V and 3 bases from J, with 15 bases in between. The CDR3 sequence is 15 residues long. Here the CDR3 reads CASRESGLFYNEQFF. CDR3 DNA sequence: TGTGCCAGTAGGGAGAGCGGCCTCTTCTACAATGAGCAGTTCTTC. Using reference TRBV19 and TRBJ2-1 for the parts outside the CDR3, the full variable domain is DGGITQSPKYLFRKEGQNVTLSCEQNLNHDAMYWYRQDPGQGLRLIYYSQIVNDFQKGDIAEGYSVSREKKESFPLTVTSAQKNPTAFYLCASRESGLFYNEQFFGPGTRLTVL.

This clone was found a few times. The rearrangement links TRBV3-1 (or the pseudogene TRBV3-2) to TRBJ1-5, with D possibly matching TRBD1 (5 bases). This CDR3 spans 15 amino acids. Trimming took 3 bases from V and 3 from J, leaving 12 bases between them. Germline V lookup: CDR1 LGHDT, CDR2 YNNKEL (reference sequence). The CDR3 protein is CASSQGRRSNQPQHF. In DNA form, the CDR3 reads TGTGCCAGCAGCCAGGGGCGGCGGTCCAATCAGCCCCAGCATTTT.

The CDR3 region has the DNA TGTGCCAGCAGCTCCTTAGCTAGCACGACAGATACGCAGTATTTT. Protein sequence: CASSSLASTTDTQYF. The chain joins TRBV7-2 to TRBJ2-3, with a tentative D call TRBD2 (5 bases). The CDR3 covers 15 residues. Looked up from germline, CDR1 is SGHTA and CDR2 is FQGNSA. The V and J ends lost 4 bases and 3 bases respectively, with 14 bases between them.

Only one count was recorded for this clone. J is TRBJ1-2 and V is TRBV6-5, with 8 bases aligning to TRBD1. CDR1 is MNHEY, CDR2 SVGAGI, per germline. Trimming at V came to 6 bases and at J to 4 bases, leaving 7 bases not matched to a gene. This CDR3 comprises 14 residues. Here the CDR3 reads CASRPGTGLYGYTF. CDR3 coding DNA: TGTGCCAGCAGACCCGGGACAGGACTCTATGGCTACACCTTC.

The rearrangement uses TRBV12-3 or TRBV12-4 and TRBJ1-1, with D possibly being TRBD1 (6 bases). The CDR3 spans 12 residues. Deletions cut 8 bases from V and 8 bases from J, with 15 bases between. The CDR3: CASGQIGGEAFF. In DNA, the CDR3 is TGTGCCAGCGGACAGATCGGGGGGGAAGCTTTCTTT.

This clone was counted a few times. This chain connects TRBV5-5 to TRBJ1-2; D uncertain. The CDR3 length is 13 residues. The V end lost 1 base, the J end lost 4 bases, and 8 bases lay between the germline ends. Per the germline V gene, CDR1 is SGHKS and CDR2 is YYEKEE (reference sequence). The CDR3 spells CASSLNAPYGYTF. CDR3 sequence (DNA): TGTGCCAGCAGCTTGAACGCACCCTATGGCTACACCTTC. Drawing the rest from reference TRBV5-5 and TRBJ1-2, the complete variable domain is DAGVTQSPTHLIKTRGQQVTLRCSPISGHKSVSWYQQVLGQGPQFIFQYYEKEERGRGNFPDRFSARQFPNYSSELNVNALLLGDSALYLCASSLNAPYGYTFGSGTRLTVV.

The chain recombines TRBV27 with TRBJ2-7; D is ambiguous. Germline CDR1 MNHEY, CDR2 SMNVEV (reference sequence). CDR3 length equals 14 residues. The V end lost 5 bases, the J end lost 1 base, and 12 bases lay between the germline ends. The CDR3 coding sequence is TGTGCCAGCAGTGTCGTCGGCCGGTCCTACGAGCAGTACTTC. Translated: CASSVVGRSYEQYF.

The V call is TRBV6-1, the J call TRBJ2-5; unclear D gene. The germline V gene has CDR1 MNHNS and CDR2 SASEGT. V lost 2 bases to trimming and J lost 7 bases, with 11 bases between them. This CDR3 has 13 amino acids. CDR3 sequence: CASSESLRRTQYF. The CDR3 DNA reads TGTGCCAGCAGTGAAAGCCTCCGGAGGACCCAGTACTTC.

The rearrangement joins TRBV2 to TRBJ2-3; TRBD2 matches at 7 bases. The V and J ends lost 8 bases and 1 base, in that order; junction bases with no gene match: 6. CDR3 length: 14 residues. Germline CDR1 reads SNHLY; CDR2 reads FYNNEI. CDR3 in amino acids: CASGREVGTDTQYF. As DNA, the CDR3 is TGTGCCAGCGGCCGGGAGGTAGGCACAGATACGCAGTATTTT.

The CDR3 bases are TGTGCCAGCAGTGAAGGCGGGGGATTAGCCAAAAACATTCAGTACTTC. It yields the protein CASSEGGGLAKNIQYF. V and J are TRBV2 and TRBJ2-4; 7 bases are a match to TRBD2. Per the germline V gene, CDR1 is SNHLY and CDR2 is FYNNEI. This CDR3 contains 16 residues. With V trimmed by 1 base and J by 0 bases, 3 bases remained unmatched.

The gene calls are TRBV7-2 and TRBJ2-2; D call uncertain. From germline, CDR1 is SGHTA and CDR2 FQGNSA. V was cut by 4 bases and J by 6 bases, with 15 bases left in between. This CDR3 has 15 residues. The CDR3 here is CASSSGTGLPGELFF. CDR3 bases: TGTGCCAGCAGCTCGGGCACCGGGCTGCCCGGGGAGCTGTTTTTT.

The chain links TRBV10-1 to TRBJ2-5; TRBD1 agrees at 7 bases. CDR1 WNHNN and CDR2 SYGVQD come from the germline V gene (reference sequence). The CDR3 runs 14 residues. V gave up 2 bases and J gave up 5 bases; unmatched junction bases: 5. For the CDR3, the DNA is TGCGCCAGCAGTGAGGCAGGGGGAGTGGAGACCCAGTACTTC. It is translated as CASSEAGGVETQYF.

This rearrangement joins TRBV4-1 to TRBJ1-6; D unclear. Trimming took 1 base from V and 6 from J, leaving 13 bases between them. Germline V CDR1 and CDR2: MGHRA, YSYEKL. This CDR3 comprises 16 residues. The CDR3 loop reads CASSQGRGGLNSPLHF. CDR3 DNA sequence: TGCGCCAGCAGCCAAGGACGCGGCGGCCTTAATTCACCCCTCCACTTT.

This rearrangement joins TRBV5-4 to TRBJ1-4; tentative D call: TRBD1 (5 bases). The CDR3 extends over 16 amino acids. Trimming took 0 bases from V and 5 from J, leaving 14 bases between them. Germline CDR1 is SGHNT and CDR2 is YYREEE (reference sequence). Here the CDR3 DNA reads TGTGCCAGCAGCTTGGCCGAGGGGAGAGGGAATGAAAAACTGTTTTTT. It specifies CASSLAEGRGNEKLFF.

This clone appeared a few times. This chain uses TRBV18 with TRBJ1-1; no clear D. Germline CDR1 reads KGHSH; CDR2 reads LQKENI. The CDR3 runs to 13 residues. Between the trimmed V and J ends, which lost 5 bases and 3 bases, there was a span of 10 bases. In DNA, the CDR3 is TGTGCCAGCTCAGGTCCGAGGGACACTGAAGCTTTCTTT. Its protein is CASSGPRDTEAFF.